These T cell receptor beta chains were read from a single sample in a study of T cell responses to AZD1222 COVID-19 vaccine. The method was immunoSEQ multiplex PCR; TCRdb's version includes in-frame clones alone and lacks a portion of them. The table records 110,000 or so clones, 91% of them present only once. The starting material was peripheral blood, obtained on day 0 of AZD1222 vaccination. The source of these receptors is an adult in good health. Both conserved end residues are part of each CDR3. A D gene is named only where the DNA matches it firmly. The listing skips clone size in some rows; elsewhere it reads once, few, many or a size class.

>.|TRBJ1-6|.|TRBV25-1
CASSVLGNSPLHF
TGTGCCAGCAGTGTGTTGGGAAACTCACCCCTCCACTTT
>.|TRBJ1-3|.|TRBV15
CATSRDGDSGNTIYF
TGTGCCACCAGCAGAGATGGGGACTCTGGAAACACCATATATTTT
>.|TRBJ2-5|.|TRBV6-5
CASSYSAGQETQYF
TGTGCCAGCAGTTACTCGGCAGGGCAAGAGACCCAGTACTTC
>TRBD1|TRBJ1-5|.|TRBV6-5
CASSYSRLQGQPQHF
TGTGCCAGCAGTTACTCTCGATTACAGGGGCAGCCCCAGCATTTT
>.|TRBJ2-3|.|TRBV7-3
CASSLRGQPTDTQYF
TGTGCCAGCAGCTTGCGGGGACAACCCACAGATACGCAGTATTTT
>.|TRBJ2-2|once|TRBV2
CASSDRGRTGELFF
TGTGCCAGCAGTGACAGGGGACGGACCGGGGAGCTGTTTTTT
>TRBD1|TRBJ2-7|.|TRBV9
CASSPRQGWAYEQYF
TGTGCCAGCAGCCCTCGACAGGGGTGGGCCTACGAGCAGTACTTC
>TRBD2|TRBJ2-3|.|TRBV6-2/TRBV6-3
CASSYSGIAGVGGDTQYF
TGTGCCAGCAGTTACTCGGGAATAGCGGGTGTCGGGGGAGATACGCAGTATTTT
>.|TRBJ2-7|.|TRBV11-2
CASSLDRPYYEQYF
TGTGCCAGCAGCTTAGATCGACCATACTACGAGCAGTACTTC
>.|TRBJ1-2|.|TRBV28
CASSSGYGYTF
TGTGCCAGCAGCTCAGGGTATGGCTACACCTTC
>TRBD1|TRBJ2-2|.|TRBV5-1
CASSSDRGPNTGELFF
TGCGCCAGCAGCTCGGACAGGGGGCCGAACACCGGGGAGCTGTTTTTT
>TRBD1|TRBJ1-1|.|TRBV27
CASRGTGRGRNTEAFF
TGTGCCAGCAGGGGGACAGGCCGAGGACGAAACACTGAAGCTTTCTTT
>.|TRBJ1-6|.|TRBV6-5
CASTLQAYNSPLHF
TGTGCCAGCACCTTGCAGGCCTACAATTCACCCCTCCACTTT
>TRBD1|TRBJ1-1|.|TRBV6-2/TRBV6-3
CASSAAGGWTEAFF
TGTGCCAGCAGCGCAGCAGGGGGATGGACTGAAGCTTTCTTT
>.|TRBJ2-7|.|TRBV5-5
CASSRMDWGYEQYF
TGTGCCAGCAGCAGGATGGATTGGGGGTACGAGCAGTACTTC
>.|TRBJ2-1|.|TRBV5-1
CASSGSILEHSYNEQFF
TGCGCCAGCAGCGGCTCGATACTAGAGCACTCCTACAATGAGCAGTTCTTC
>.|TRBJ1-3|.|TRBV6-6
CASSYSGRSSGNTIYF
TGTGCCAGCAGTTACTCGGGTCGGAGCTCTGGAAACACCATATATTTT
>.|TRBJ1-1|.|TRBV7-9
CASSQTGALTEAFF
TGTGCCAGCAGCCAGACGGGGGCCCTCACTGAAGCTTTCTTT
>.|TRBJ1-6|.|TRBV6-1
CASSEYGTGYSPLHF
TGTGCCAGCAGTGAATATGGAACAGGGTATTCACCCCTCCACTTT
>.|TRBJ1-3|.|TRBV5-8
CASSSGLAAGNTIYF
TGTGCCAGCAGCTCGGGACTCGCAGCTGGAAACACCATATATTTT
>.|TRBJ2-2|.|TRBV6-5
CASSYSTPRDTGELFF
TGTGCCAGCAGTTACTCGACCCCTAGGGACACCGGGGAGCTGTTTTTT
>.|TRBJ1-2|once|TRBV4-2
CASSQPGTMANYGYTF
TGTGCCAGCAGCCAACCTGGGACAATGGCTAACTATGGCTACACCTTC
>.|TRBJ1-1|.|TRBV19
CASRDNTEAFF
TGTGCCAGTAGGGACAACACTGAAGCTTTCTTT
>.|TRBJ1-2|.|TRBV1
CTSSQAGRGGYTF
TGCACCAGCAGCCAAGCCGGGCGGGGTGGCTACACCTTC
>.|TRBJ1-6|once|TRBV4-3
CASSQDPARANSPLHF
TGCGCCAGCAGCCAAGATCCGGCACGTGCTAATTCACCCCTCCACTTT
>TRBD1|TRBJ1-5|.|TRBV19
CASSTGGSNQPQHF
TGTGCCAGTAGTACAGGGGGTTCCAATCAGCCCCAGCATTTT
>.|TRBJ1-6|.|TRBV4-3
CASSQRKNGNSPLHF
TGCGCCAGCAGCCAAAGGAAAAATGGCAATTCACCCCTCCACTTT
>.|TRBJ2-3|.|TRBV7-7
CASSPTPSSTDTQYF
TGTGCCAGCAGCCCTACTCCTTCTAGCACAGATACGCAGTATTTT
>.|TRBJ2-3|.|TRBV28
CASSLQLTTDTQYF
TGTGCCAGCAGTTTACAATTAACCACAGATACGCAGTATTTT
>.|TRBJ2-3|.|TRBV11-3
CASSQGGSSTDTQYF
TGTGCCAGCAGCCAAGGGGGATCTAGCACAGATACGCAGTATTTT
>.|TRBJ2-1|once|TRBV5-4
CASSLERDHNEQFF
TGTGCCAGCAGCTTGGAGAGGGACCACAATGAGCAGTTCTTC
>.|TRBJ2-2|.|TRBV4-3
CASSRSRGFGELFF
TGCGCCAGCAGCCGATCTAGGGGTTTCGGGGAGCTGTTTTTT
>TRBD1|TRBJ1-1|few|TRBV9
CASSVVAGGETFF
TGTGCCAGCAGCGTAGTTGCAGGGGGCGAAACTTTCTTT
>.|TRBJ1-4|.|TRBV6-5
CASQQGRVEKLFF
TGTGCCAGCCAACAGGGTAGGGTTGAAAAACTGTTTTTT
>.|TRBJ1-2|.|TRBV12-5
CASAPFPGARGYTF
TGTGCTAGTGCCCCTTTCCCGGGGGCGCGTGGCTACACCTTC
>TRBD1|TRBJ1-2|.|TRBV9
CASSVEGRGLDYGYTF
TGTGCCAGCAGCGTAGAGGGCAGGGGGCTTGACTATGGCTACACCTTC
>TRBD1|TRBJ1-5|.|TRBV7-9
CASSPEGQGYQPQHF
TGTGCCAGCAGCCCAGAGGGACAGGGGTATCAGCCCCAGCATTTT
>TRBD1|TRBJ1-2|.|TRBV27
CASSLRTGGAYGYTF
TGTGCCAGCAGTCTACGGACAGGGGGCGCCTATGGCTACACCTTC
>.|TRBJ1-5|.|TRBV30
CAWKPGLGGNQPQHF
TGTGCCTGGAAACCGGGTCTGGGGGGCAATCAGCCCCAGCATTTT
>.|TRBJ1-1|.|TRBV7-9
CASSLELTEAFF
TGTGCCAGCAGCTTAGAGTTGACTGAAGCTTTCTTT
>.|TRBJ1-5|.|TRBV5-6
CASSLRSNQPQHF
TGTGCCAGCAGCTTGCGTAGCAATCAGCCCCAGCATTTT